This entry lists 21 T cell receptor beta chains sequenced from one sample in a study of technical replicates of blood from several donors. Clones were read by immunoSEQ multiplex PCR, and TCRdb kept only the in-frame ones, dropping some. In the table there are 60,000 to 80,000 clones, about 89% of which are singletons. The specimen was PBMCs. The receptor set was obtained from a human donor in good health. Some clones in this sample may be carry-over from other donors' samples.

This clone was counted a single time. The chain combines TRBV25-1 with TRBJ1-4; 8 nucleotides agree with TRBD1. Germline CDR1 and CDR2: MGHDK and SYGVNS. Trimming took 2 bases from V and 7 from J; bases not matched to a gene: 6. This CDR3 contains 15 residues. The CDR3 protein is CASSETRGRVEKLFF. CDR3 DNA: TGTGCCAGCAGTGAAACCAGGGGGCGCGTTGAAAAACTGTTTTTT.

The chain recombines TRBV27 with TRBJ1-6; the match to TRBD1 covers 7 bases. The CDR3 runs 13 residues. The germline V gene encodes CDR1 MNHEY and CDR2 SMNVEV (reference sequence). Germline trimming cut 8 bases from V and 9 bases from J; bases unmatched to any gene: 7. The CDR3 loop reads CASGEQGRSPLHF. DNA for the CDR3: TGTGCCAGCGGTGAACAGGGGCGTTCACCCCTCCACTTT.

V and J are TRBV7-3 and TRBJ2-1; 7 bases fit TRBD2. CDR1 SGHTA and CDR2 FQGTGA come from the germline V gene. Trimming took 4 bases from V and 0 from J; bases not matched to a gene: 3. The CDR3 covers 15 residues. This CDR3 reads CASSYLAASYNEQFF. The CDR3 DNA follows: TGTGCCAGCAGCTACCTAGCGGCCTCCTACAATGAGCAGTTCTTC.

CDR3 region: CASSQNQYQETQYF. The CDR3 DNA follows: TGTGCCAGCAGTCAGAACCAGTACCAAGAGACCCAGTACTTC. The chain carries TRBV2 and TRBJ2-5; D is uncertain. The germline gives CDR1 SNHLY, CDR2 FYNNEI. Between the trimmed V and J ends, which lost 5 bases and 0 bases, there was a span of 10 bases. The CDR3 has 14 residues. The entire variable domain, with the rest obtained from reference TRBV2 and TRBJ2-5, is as follows: EPEVTQTPSHQVTQMGQEVILRCVPISNHLYFYWYRQILGQKVEFLVSFYNNEISEKSEIFDDQFSVERPDGSNFTLKIRSTKLEDSAMYFCASSQNQYQETQYFGPGTRLLVL.

This sequence joins TRBV27 and TRBJ2-7, with 8 bases matching TRBD1. The CDR3 totals 15 residues. The germline CDR1 and CDR2 sequences are MNHEY and SMNVEV (reference sequence). The junction had 9 bases not matched to a gene; V was cut back by 5 bases and J by 3 bases. This CDR3 is CASSQRQGFLYEQYF. Here the CDR3 DNA reads TGTGCCAGCAGTCAGAGACAGGGGTTTCTCTACGAGCAGTACTTC.

The rearrangement uses TRBV2 and TRBJ2-2; D call uncertain. The CDR3 runs to 12 residues. The ends were cut back, 1 base at V and 7 bases at J, with 4 bases in the middle. The V gene's germline CDR1 is SNHLY and CDR2 FYNNEI. The CDR3 sequence is CASSEGGGELFF. CDR3 bases: TGTGCCAGCAGTGAAGGAGGCGGGGAGCTGTTTTTT.

V and J are TRBV7-9 and TRBJ2-5; D is perhaps TRBD1 (6 bases). Germline V gene data show CDR1 as SEHNR and CDR2 as FQNEAQ (reference sequence). V gave up 3 bases and J gave up 5 bases, with 13 bases separating them. The CDR3 covers 14 residues. The CDR3: CASSFNRAFETQYF. The DNA for the CDR3 is TGTGCCAGCAGCTTTAACAGGGCGTTCGAGACCCAGTACTTC.

The chain couples TRBV9 to TRBJ2-2; TRBD1 is a possible D gene (6 bases). The CDR3 runs to 13 residues. V was shortened by 3 bases and J by 6 bases, with 9 bases between the two germline ends. In germline, CDR1 is SGDLS, CDR2 YYNGEE. CDR3 sequence (DNA): TGTGCCAGCAGCGGAGGGGGTTCCGGGGAGCTGTTTTTT. Translation gives CASSGGGSGELFF.

This sequence joins TRBV19 and TRBJ2-7; 10 positions match TRBD1. CDR3 size: 15 residues. The V and J ends lost 6 bases and 4 bases, in that order; junction bases with no gene match: 9. Per the germline V gene, CDR1 is LNHDA and CDR2 is SQIVND (reference sequence). DNA for the CDR3: TGTGCCAGTAGATCGACAGGGGGCGTAGCGTACGAGCAGTACTTC. Protein: CASRSTGGVAYEQYF.

This rearrangement joins TRBV7-6 to TRBJ1-2; maybe TRBD1 (6 bases). Germline CDR1 SGHVS, CDR2 FNYEAQ. Trimming took off 5 bases at V and 4 bases at J, with 14 bases between the two ends. The CDR3 sequence is 14 residues long. For the CDR3, the DNA is TGTGCCAGCAGCCCCGCGGGGGGGGCCTATGGCTACACCTTC. Its protein is CASSPAGGAYGYTF.

Points on this clone: A read error may account for a junction end that differs from germline. This chain links TRBV5-4 with TRBJ1-1, with D unclear. The CDR3 loop spans 14 amino acids. CDR1 is SGHNT and CDR2 is YYREEE in the germline V gene (reference sequence). The CDR3 DNA reads TGTGCCAGCACCTTGGGTACAGACAACCTAGAAGCTTTCTTT. It encodes CASTLGTDNLEAFF.

This chain links TRBV19 with TRBJ1-2; perhaps TRBD1 as D (5 bases). Germline CDR1 LNHDA, CDR2 SQIVND (reference sequence). V was clipped by 4 bases and J by 3 bases, with 12 bases between them. There are 14 residues in the CDR3. This CDR3 reads CASSNFGGYYGYTF. The CDR3 coding sequence is TGTGCCAGTAGTAACTTTGGGGGGTACTATGGCTACACCTTC. The variable domain in full, completed from reference TRBV19 and TRBJ1-2, reads DGGITQSPKYLFRKEGQNVTLSCEQNLNHDAMYWYRQDPGQGLRLIYYSQIVNDFQKGDIAEGYSVSREKKESFPLTVTSAQKNPTAFYLCASSNFGGYYGYTFGSGTRLTVV.

The rearrangement links TRBV7-2 to TRBJ1-1, with D tentatively TRBD1 (6 bases). The length of the CDR3 is 13 residues. Trimming left V 10 bases short and J 0 bases short, with 12 bases between. CDR1 and CDR2 (germline): SGHTA, FQGNSA. The CDR3 DNA sequence: TGTGCCACCAGTGGACAGATGAACACTGAAGCTTTCTTT. It codes for CATSGQMNTEAFF. Variable domain in full (rest from reference TRBV7-2 and TRBJ1-1): GAGVSQSPSNKVTEKGKDVELRCDPISGHTALYWYRQSLGQGLEFLIYFQGNSAPDKSGLPSDRFSAERTGGSVSTLTIQRTQQEDSAVYLCATSGQMNTEAFFGQGTRLTVV.

The rearrangement uses TRBV6-5 and TRBJ2-1; 7 bases fit TRBD2. The trim removed 4 bases at V and 0 bases at J, leaving 3 bases unmatched. The CDR3 consists of 15 residues. Germline lookup yields CDR1 MNHEY and CDR2 SVGAGI. The CDR3 DNA is TGTGCCAGCAGTTTGCGGGGGAGCTCCTACAATGAGCAGTTCTTC. Translating gives CASSLRGSSYNEQFF.

J is TRBJ1-2 and V is TRBV10-2; D is unclear. The germline V gene encodes CDR1 WSHSY and CDR2 SAAADI. The CDR3 is made up of 13 amino acids. Deletions cut 1 base from V and 4 bases from J, with 7 bases between. CDR3 loop: CASSEYGPYGYTF. CDR3 in DNA: TGCGCCAGCAGTGAGTATGGCCCCTATGGCTACACCTTC.

This clone came up once. This chain uses TRBV7-7 with TRBJ2-2; D may be TRBD1 (5 bases). In germline, CDR1 is SSHAT, CDR2 FNYEAQ (reference sequence). CDR3 length equals 18 residues. V lost 2 bases and J 6 bases, leaving 22 bases between the germline ends. CDR3 sequence: CASSLLPERRAPSGELFF. The DNA of the CDR3 is TGTGCCAGCAGCTTATTACCCGAACGCAGGGCTCCCTCCGGGGAGCTGTTTTTT.

V gene TRBV5-1 combines with J gene TRBJ2-1; 11 positions agree with TRBD1. The CDR3 covers 16 residues. The ends lost 4 bases at V and 6 bases at J; junction bases unmatched: 9. The germline V gene has CDR1 SGHRS and CDR2 YFSETQ. Here the CDR3 DNA reads TGCGCCAGCAGCCTTAAGGGACAGGGGGATGTCAATGAGCAGTTCTTC. It specifies CASSLKGQGDVNEQFF.

The chain recombines TRBV7-8 with TRBJ2-7; 7 nucleotides agree with TRBD2. The junction had 2 bases not matched to a gene; V was cut back by 5 bases and J by 1 base. CDR3 length: 13 amino acids. Per the germline V gene, CDR1 is SGHVS and CDR2 is FQNEAQ. The chain's CDR3 is CASSVSGSYEQYF. The CDR3 coding sequence is TGTGCCAGCAGCGTTAGCGGGTCCTACGAGCAGTACTTC.

This clone was seen just once. The V and J genes are TRBV28 and TRBJ2-7; TRBD2 is a possible D gene (6 bases). Germline-derived CDR1 and CDR2 are MDHEN and SYDVKM. V shed 3 bases and J shed 0 bases, with 6 bases lying between them. This CDR3 comprises 13 residues. CDR3 residues: CASSLGGSYEQYF. In DNA form, the CDR3 reads TGTGCCAGCAGTTTGGGGGGCTCCTACGAGCAGTACTTC.

The genes are TRBV7-9 and TRBJ2-5; D gene ambiguous. Germline loops: CDR1 SEHNR, CDR2 FQNEAQ (reference sequence). The CDR3 extends over 16 amino acids. Trimming took off 1 base at V and 4 bases at J, with 16 bases between the two ends. The CDR3 is CASSLGPSGVGETQYF. DNA of the CDR3: TGTGCCAGCAGCTTAGGTCCCTCAGGTGTTGGAGAGACCCAGTACTTC. The complete variable domain, with remaining parts taken from reference TRBV7-9 and TRBJ2-5, reads DTGVSQNPRHKITKRGQNVTFRCDPISEHNRLYWYRQTLGQGPEFLTYFQNEAQLEKSRLLSDRFSAERPKGSFSTLEIQRTEQGDSAMYLCASSLGPSGVGETQYFGPGTRLLVL.

The chain couples TRBV4-1 to TRBJ1-1; TRBD1 is a possible D gene (6 bases). The CDR3 consists of 17 residues. CDR1 is MGHRA and CDR2 is YSYEKL in the germline V gene. The V end was cut by 0 bases, the J end by 2 bases, with 16 bases between. CDR3 nucleotide sequence: TGCGCCAGCAGCCAAGATCCGGACAGCACCTTAAACACTGAAGCTTTCTTT. It encodes CASSQDPDSTLNTEAFF.